The next 4 T cell receptor beta chains were all read from a single sample in a study of cytomegalovirus exposure and HLA in healthy donors. The PCR ran on 60 Vbeta and 13 Jbeta primers. This table comes from immunoSEQ multiplex PCR, and its TCRdb copy is limited to in-frame clones, with some not included. Among about 110,000 clones listed, about 86% were seen once. The sample consisted of PBMCs. The receptors derive from a woman aged 25 to 39 in good health and CMV-seronegative.

The rearrangement uses TRBV2 and TRBJ1-2; 12 nucleotides line up with TRBD1. Germline V gene lookup returns CDR1 SNHLY and CDR2 FYNNEI. The CDR3 runs to 13 residues. Trimming at V came to 7 bases and at J to 8 bases, leaving 5 bases not matched to a gene. The CDR3 reads CASTGQGASGYTF. The CDR3 DNA reads TGTGCCAGCACGGGACAGGGGGCGAGCGGCTACACCTTC.

This CDR3 reads CASSLGQKTYEQYF. CDR3 in DNA: TGTGCCAGCAGCTTGGGGCAGAAGACTTACGAGCAGTACTTC. The chain recombines TRBV5-8 with TRBJ2-7; no firm D call. The CDR3 extends over 14 amino acids. CDR1 is SGHTS, CDR2 YDEGEE, per germline. The V end lost 0 bases, the J end lost 4 bases, and 11 bases lay between the germline ends.

The chain carries TRBV9 and TRBJ2-1, with D uncertain. Trimming stripped 0 bases from V and 4 bases from J, with 8 bases between. Germline V gene lookup returns CDR1 SGDLS and CDR2 YYNGEE. The CDR3 runs 14 residues. The CDR3 protein is CASSVGGQYNEQFF. CDR3 DNA sequence: TGTGCCAGCAGCGTAGGTGGGCAGTACAATGAGCAGTTCTTC.

The chain carries TRBV7-9 and TRBJ2-7; possible D gene TRBD1, 6 bases. Trimming removed 5 bases from V and 3 bases from J, with 14 bases in between. The length of the CDR3 is 14 residues. Germline CDR1 is SEHNR and CDR2 is FQNEAQ (reference sequence). CDR3 nucleotide sequence: TGTGCCAGCAGCCCCCCACAGGGCTTCTACGAGCAGTACTTC. This encodes CASSPPQGFYEQYF.